This T cell receptor (beta chain) is drawn from a study of cytomegalovirus exposure and HLA in healthy donors. Across the study: The Caucasian-associated ancestry cluster contained approximately 81% of the approximately 400 genotyped donors.

Overall study findings and caveats: It was about 150 TCR beta chains that were listed as cytomegalovirus-associated. Productive rates of about 87% or about 30% were seen for most TCR beta V segments in an earlier analysis. Both high specificity and high sensitivity reportedly marked the classifier's diagnosis of cytomegalovirus status.

A word on this clone: Its antigen is currently unknown.

Researchers ran the PCR with 60 Vbeta and 13 Jbeta primers. Profiling relied on immunoSEQ multiplex PCR, and the TCRdb table lists in-frame clones only, not all of them. Among 150,000 to 200,000 clones listed, about three quarters were seen once. V dropped 2 bases and J dropped 3 bases, with 16 bases sitting between them. This CDR3 contains 16 residues. The germline V gene has CDR1 MGHRA and CDR2 YSYEKL. This TCR was recovered from a female donor in good health and CMV-seronegative. This chain uses TRBV4-1 with TRBJ1-2, with D possibly TRBD1 on 6 matching bases. Sequencing was done on a sample of PBMCs. In nucleotides, the CDR3 is TGCGCCAGCAGCCAACCACCACAGGGAGCCCACTATGGCTACACCTTC. It encodes CASSQPPQGAHYGYTF.